The rows below give T cell receptor beta chains drawn from one sample of a study of beta chain features in type 1 diabetes. Profiling relied on immunoSEQ multiplex PCR, and the TCRdb table lists in-frame clones only, not all of them. Of 450,000 to 550,000 clones in the sample, around 28% were seen once. Source material: naive CD4+ T cells from blood. The receptors stem from a man between 18 and 35 years old in good health. Both conserved end residues are part of each CDR3. The order of the fields is J gene, D gene, V gene, clone size, CDR3 DNA, CDR3 protein. D genes are given only for firm matches. Clone sizes are given selectively: once, few, many, or a class where the clone is expanded.

J gene: TRBJ2-1; D gene: TRBD2; V gene: TRBV30; clone size: NA; CDR3 DNA: TGTGGTGGGGGGAGGGGCTCCTACAATGAGCAGTTCTTC; CDR3 protein: CGGGRGSYNEQFF
J gene: TRBJ2-3; D gene: NA; V gene: TRBV27; clone size: NA; CDR3 DNA: TGTGCCAGCAGTTTACGGCTAGTTTTTACAGATACGCAGTATTTT; CDR3 protein: CASSLRLVFTDTQYF
J gene: TRBJ2-3; D gene: NA; V gene: TRBV30; clone size: few; CDR3 DNA: TGTGCCTGGAGTCGAACAGATACGCAGTATTTT; CDR3 protein: CAWSRTDTQYF
J gene: TRBJ1-2; D gene: NA; V gene: TRBV5-6; clone size: NA; CDR3 DNA: TGTGCCAGCAGCCCGGTACAGGGCATGGACTACACCTTC; CDR3 protein: CASSPVQGMDYTF
J gene: TRBJ2-1; D gene: TRBD2; V gene: TRBV7-2; clone size: few; CDR3 DNA: TGTGCCAGCAGCTTCCCTCTAGCGGGACCCATGTATGAGCAGTTCTTC; CDR3 protein: CASSFPLAGPMYEQFF
J gene: TRBJ2-5; D gene: NA; V gene: TRBV11-2; clone size: few; CDR3 DNA: TGTGCCAGCAGCCCTACCTGGGCATTAGAGACCCAGTACTTC; CDR3 protein: CASSPTWALETQYF
J gene: TRBJ1-1; D gene: NA; V gene: TRBV5-1; clone size: few; CDR3 DNA: TGCGCCAGCAGCTTCACGGGAGGGGACACTGAAGCTTTCTTT; CDR3 protein: CASSFTGGDTEAFF
J gene: TRBJ2-2; D gene: NA; V gene: TRBV7-2; clone size: NA; CDR3 DNA: TGTGCCAGCAGCTTAAATGCTGCTAGCTTAGGCGGGGAGCTGTTTTTT; CDR3 protein: CASSLNAASLGGELFF
J gene: TRBJ2-1; D gene: NA; V gene: TRBV7-8; clone size: NA; CDR3 DNA: TGTGCCAGCAGCGTCGGGACTCCTTTTGAGCAGTTCTTC; CDR3 protein: CASSVGTPFEQFF
J gene: TRBJ2-7; D gene: NA; V gene: TRBV25-1; clone size: NA; CDR3 DNA: TGTGCCAGCAGTGAGAAGGGCGAGCAGTACTTC; CDR3 protein: CASSEKGEQYF
J gene: TRBJ2-3; D gene: TRBD1; V gene: TRBV4-2; clone size: NA; CDR3 DNA: TGTGCCAGCAGCCCTAGGGGGCGTGCAGATACGCAGTATTTT; CDR3 protein: CASSPRGRADTQYF
J gene: TRBJ2-4; D gene: NA; V gene: TRBV15; clone size: NA; CDR3 DNA: TGTGCCACCAGCAGGTCACTCACCAAAAACATTCAGTACTTC; CDR3 protein: CATSRSLTKNIQYF
J gene: TRBJ2-6; D gene: NA; V gene: TRBV4-2; clone size: NA; CDR3 DNA: TGTGCCAGCAGCCAAGACGAGGCCCTCTCTGGGGCCAACGTCCTGACTTTC; CDR3 protein: CASSQDEALSGANVLTF
J gene: TRBJ1-1; D gene: NA; V gene: TRBV30; clone size: few; CDR3 DNA: TGTGCCTGGAAGGAGGACACTGAAGCTTTCTTT; CDR3 protein: CAWKEDTEAFF
J gene: TRBJ1-5; D gene: NA; V gene: TRBV15; clone size: NA; CDR3 DNA: TGTGCCACCAGCAGAGATCGGCAGCCCCAGCATTTT; CDR3 protein: CATSRDRQPQHF
J gene: TRBJ2-3; D gene: TRBD2; V gene: TRBV30; clone size: NA; CDR3 DNA: TGTGCCGCCCTAGCGGGCTTTCCCAGGGATACGCAGTATTTT; CDR3 protein: CAALAGFPRDTQYF
J gene: TRBJ2-7; D gene: NA; V gene: TRBV5-1; clone size: few; CDR3 DNA: TGCGCCAGCAGCTTGGATCCGAGCTCCTACGAGCAGTACTTC; CDR3 protein: CASSLDPSSYEQYF
J gene: TRBJ2-6; D gene: NA; V gene: TRBV28; clone size: few; CDR3 DNA: TGTGCCAGCAGTTTATTGGCGGGACAGCTTACCTCTGGGGCCAACGTCCTGACTTTC; CDR3 protein: CASSLLAGQLTSGANVLTF
J gene: TRBJ2-5; D gene: NA; V gene: TRBV7-3; clone size: NA; CDR3 DNA: TGTGCCAGCACCCCTCAGGGGGGGGTGGGAGAGACCCAGTACTTC; CDR3 protein: CASTPQGGVGETQYF
J gene: TRBJ2-7; D gene: NA; V gene: TRBV28; clone size: NA; CDR3 DNA: TGTGCCAGCAGTTTGGCCTACTCCTACGAGCAGTACTTC; CDR3 protein: CASSLAYSYEQYF
J gene: TRBJ2-7; D gene: TRBD2; V gene: TRBV10-3; clone size: few; CDR3 DNA: TGTGCCATCAAGAGTGTGGCGGGAGGCCCCAGCGAGCAGTACTTC; CDR3 protein: CAIKSVAGGPSEQYF
J gene: TRBJ2-5; D gene: NA; V gene: TRBV10-3; clone size: few; CDR3 DNA: TGTGCCATCAGTGGAGCCGGGGTGCTAGAGACCCAGTACTTC; CDR3 protein: CAISGAGVLETQYF
J gene: TRBJ2-1; D gene: NA; V gene: TRBV29-1; clone size: NA; CDR3 DNA: TGCAGCGTCGTAGGGGATATGGATTTGAATGAGCAGTTCTTC; CDR3 protein: CSVVGDMDLNEQFF
J gene: TRBJ2-7; D gene: TRBD1; V gene: TRBV5-1; clone size: few; CDR3 DNA: TGCGCCAGCAGCTCCCGGACAGGGGCGAGCGAGCAGTACTTC; CDR3 protein: CASSSRTGASEQYF
J gene: TRBJ1-1; D gene: NA; V gene: TRBV29-1; clone size: few; CDR3 DNA: TGCAGCGTTGTATATAATCCAGGGCTTAGTGAAGCTTTCTTT; CDR3 protein: CSVVYNPGLSEAFF
J gene: TRBJ1-1; D gene: NA; V gene: TRBV10-1; clone size: few; CDR3 DNA: TGCGCCAGCTCACCCCTCGGATCAGGGAACACTGAAGCTTTCTTT; CDR3 protein: CASSPLGSGNTEAFF
J gene: TRBJ2-6; D gene: NA; V gene: TRBV7-3; clone size: NA; CDR3 DNA: TGTGCCAGCAGCCCAAAGGGGGGCCCCGGTGGGGCCAACGTCCTGACTTTC; CDR3 protein: CASSPKGGPGGANVLTF
J gene: TRBJ1-2; D gene: TRBD1; V gene: TRBV29-1; clone size: NA; CDR3 DNA: TGCAGCGTTGAGGGACAGACTAACTATGGCTACACCTTC; CDR3 protein: CSVEGQTNYGYTF
J gene: TRBJ1-1; D gene: NA; V gene: TRBV30; clone size: NA; CDR3 DNA: TGTGCCTGGAGCCCGAACCGGGGGGTTACTGAAGCTTTCTTT; CDR3 protein: CAWSPNRGVTEAFF
J gene: TRBJ2-5; D gene: NA; V gene: TRBV29-1; clone size: few; CDR3 DNA: TGCAGCGTTGCAGGGGCGCAAGAGACCCAGTACTTC; CDR3 protein: CSVAGAQETQYF